Shown below are 10 T cell receptor beta chains from a single sample sequenced in a study of T cells expressing NK-cell markers. TCRdb re-called the 5' RACE reads and shows each CDR3 protein once, DNA omitted. The sample table includes about 550,000 distinct CDR3 sequences. The sample taken for sequencing was blood T cells: a sorted CD56 or NKG2C T cell subset, CD4+ or CD8+ T cells, or bulk PBMC T cells (not recorded which). These receptors were obtained from a young man in good health.

V usage is TRBV27 and J usage is TRBJ1-4; TCRdb's D call, TRBD1, is unchecked because there is no DNA. Germline V lookup: CDR1 MNHEY, CDR2 SMNVEV (reference sequence). The length of the CDR3 is 14 residues. The CDR3 loop reads CASSLGLPHEKLFF.

The V call is TRBV12-3 or TRBV12-4, the J call TRBJ2-1; the D call from TCRdb, TRBD2, cannot be confirmed without DNA. This CDR3 contains 15 residues. The CDR3 here is CASSLARLAGGEQFF.

The rearrangement links TRBV12-3 or TRBV12-4 to TRBJ2-5. The length of the CDR3 is 14 residues. The CDR3 sequence: CASSPVGVPETQYF.

The gene calls are TRBV5-1 and TRBJ2-1. Germline assignment: CDR1 SGHRS and CDR2 YFSETQ. The CDR3 consists of 16 residues. The CDR3 protein is CASSLAGISSYNEQFF.

The V call is TRBV30, the J call TRBJ2-7; as DNA is missing, the TRBD1 call by TCRdb cannot be tested. This CDR3 is built from 19 residues. Germline values: CDR1 GTSNPN, CDR2 SVGIG (reference sequence). The CDR3: CAWSATKIYSWGRGDEQYF.

V is TRBV4-3 and J is TRBJ2-3. CDR3 length: 15 amino acids. CDR1 is LGHNA, CDR2 YSLEER, per germline. The CDR3 here is CASSQDPTVTDTQYF.

The chain couples TRBV20-1 to TRBJ1-5; TCRdb calls TRBD1, which cannot be checked without DNA. The CDR3 is made up of 15 amino acids. Germline V gene data show CDR1 as DFQATT and CDR2 as SNEGSKA (reference sequence). The CDR3 loop reads CSAAGAAYSNQPQHF.

This chain uses TRBV7-2 with TRBJ2-5; lacking DNA, the TRBD2 call made by TCRdb goes unchecked. This CDR3 region has 16 residues. Germline V gene sequence: CDR1 SGHTA, CDR2 FQGNSA. The CDR3 is CASSSSGLARFGPQYF.

This chain joins TRBV5-1 and TRBJ2-3; the D call of TRBD2 rests on TCRdb alone, since no DNA is present to check it. The CDR3 contains 18 residues. CDR1 and CDR2 from the germline V gene are SGHRS and YFSETQ. The CDR3 spells CASSLIGLAGVYTDTQYF. Complete variable domain (other parts from reference TRBV5-1 and TRBJ2-3): KAGVTQTPRYLIKTRGQQVTLSCSPISGHRSVSWYQQTPGQGLQFLFEYFSETQRNKGNFPGRFSGRQFSNSRSEMNVSTLELGDSALYLCASSLIGLAGVYTDTQYFGPGTRLTVL.

This chain links TRBV4-2 with TRBJ2-7; the D call of TRBD2 rests on TCRdb alone, since no DNA is present to check it. This CDR3 spans 16 amino acids. Germline V gives CDR1 LGHNA, CDR2 YNFKEQ. Here the CDR3 reads CASSQDPLAGGYEQYF.